The next 25 T cell receptor beta chains were all read from a single sample in a study of shared clonotypes between healthy human individuals. TCRdb's copy holds only in-frame clones and misses some; the assay was immunoSEQ multiplex PCR. The data contain around 1.6 million clones, about 98% of them singletons. The sequencing sample was made of naive CD4+ T cells sorted from blood. Subset: CD45RA+ positively selected. These receptors all come from a man aged 25-45 years in good health.

V usage is TRBV27 and J usage is TRBJ1-1, with D perhaps matching TRBD1 (5 bases). The CDR3 has 13 amino acids. CDR1 MNHEY and CDR2 SMNVEV come from the germline V gene (reference sequence). The V gene lost 4 bases and the J gene lost 4 bases, with 10 bases spanning the gap. The CDR3 region is CASSSRVSTEAFF. The CDR3 nucleotides are TGTGCCAGCAGTTCCAGGGTATCCACTGAAGCTTTCTTT.

The chain has TRBV9 and TRBJ2-7; TRBD2 is a possible D gene (5 bases). Germline V gives CDR1 SGDLS, CDR2 YYNGEE. V lost 2 bases and J lost 1, with 10 bases in between. The CDR3 is 14 residues long. The CDR3: CASSVGLESYEQYF. The DNA of the CDR3 is TGTGCCAGCAGCGTTGGACTCGAATCCTACGAGCAGTACTTC.

The rearrangement links TRBV9 to TRBJ2-5; no reliable D call. Between the trimmed V and J ends, which lost 0 bases and 5 bases, there was a span of 14 bases. CDR1 and CDR2 (germline): SGDLS, YYNGEE. This CDR3 comprises 15 residues. CDR3 coding DNA: TGTGCCAGCAGCGTAGCTGGCCAGGCGGTGGAGACCCAGTACTTC. It specifies CASSVAGQAVETQYF.

V usage is TRBV28 and J usage is TRBJ1-1, with a weak D call TRBD1 (6 bases). Germline values: CDR1 MDHEN, CDR2 SYDVKM. Trimming removed 3 bases at V and 2 bases at J, with 10 bases between. This CDR3 spans 14 amino acids. The CDR3 reads CASSFPDRNTEAFF. The CDR3, as DNA: TGTGCCAGCAGTTTCCCGGACAGAAACACTGAAGCTTTCTTT.

The J gene is TRBJ1-1, the V gene TRBV9, with TRBD1 as a possible D gene (6 bases). The V and J ends lost 3 bases and 1 base respectively, with 13 bases between them. From germline, CDR1 is SGDLS and CDR2 YYNGEE. The CDR3 totals 15 residues. The CDR3 DNA is TGTGCCAGCAGCGGAGGCAGGGGAGCGAACACTGAAGCTTTCTTT. Its translation is CASSGGRGANTEAFF.

V is TRBV10-2 and J is TRBJ1-3; no reliable D call. The germline V and J ends were trimmed by 0 bases and 0 bases, with 0 bases remaining between them. There are 13 residues in the CDR3. Germline V gives CDR1 WSHSY, CDR2 SAAADI. CDR3 residues: CASSESSGNTIYF. As DNA, the CDR3 is TGCGCCAGCAGTGAGTCCTCTGGAAACACCATATATTTT.

The V gene is TRBV10-2, the J gene TRBJ1-1; 7 bases are shared with TRBD1. Per the germline V gene, CDR1 is WSHSY and CDR2 is SAAADI. V gave up 4 bases and J gave up 5 bases; unmatched junction bases: 7. There are 14 residues in the CDR3. The DNA of the CDR3 is TGCGCCAGCAGTGGACAGGGAGTGACGACTGAAGCTTTCTTT. It yields the protein CASSGQGVTTEAFF.

The CDR3, as DNA: TGTGCCAGCAGTGGCCGAGATCGGACGAACACCGGGGAGCTGTTTTTT. Its protein is CASSGRDRTNTGELFF. The chain is built from TRBV2 and TRBJ2-2; D unresolved. Trimming cost V 4 bases and J 0 bases, with 12 bases left between them. Per germline, CDR1 SNHLY and CDR2 FYNNEI. The CDR3 has 16 residues.

The chain joins TRBV29-1 to TRBJ2-7; possibly TRBD2 for D (5 bases). The V gene lost 7 bases and the J gene lost 2 bases, with 12 bases spanning the gap. The CDR3 length is 12 residues. Germline values: CDR1 SQVTM, CDR2 ANQGSEA. For the CDR3, the DNA is TGCAGCGCACTCTCCGGGGCCTACGAGCAGTACTTC. It translates to CSALSGAYEQYF.

The chain combines TRBV7-2 with TRBJ2-3, with 9 bases fitting TRBD2. The CDR3 sequence is 13 residues long. The germline V gene has CDR1 SGHTA and CDR2 FQGNSA. The junction had 2 bases not matched to a gene; V was cut back by 6 bases and J by 4 bases. As DNA, the CDR3 is TGTGCCAGCAGAGCGGGAGGAGCAGATACGCAGTATTTT. Its translation: CASRAGGADTQYF.

The V gene is TRBV30, the J gene TRBJ2-3; 11 bases are shared with TRBD2. V shed 4 bases, J shed 4 bases, and the junction held 7 bases outside the gene matches. This CDR3 has 15 residues. From germline, CDR1 is GTSNPN and CDR2 SVGIG (reference sequence). CDR3 coding DNA: TGTGCCTGGAATAGCGGGAGGGCCTTATCAGATACGCAGTATTTT. It specifies CAWNSGRALSDTQYF. Full variable domain (rest looked up from reference TRBV30 and TRBJ2-3): SQTIHQWPATLVQPVGSPLSLECTVEGTSNPNLYWYRQAAGRGLQLLFYSVGIGQISSEVPQNLSASRPQDRQFILSSKKLLLSDSGFYLCAWNSGRALSDTQYFGPGTRLTVL.

The V call is TRBV19, the J call TRBJ2-5; D remains ambiguous. The germline V gene encodes CDR1 LNHDA and CDR2 SQIVND (reference sequence). The CDR3 consists of 14 residues. V was pared by 4 bases and J by 3 bases, with 12 bases between. Here the CDR3 DNA reads TGTGCCAGTAGTACCATACCCCACGAAGAGACCCAGTACTTC. This sequence encodes CASSTIPHEETQYF.

As regards this clone: Other DNA variants within this sample encode the same CDR3. The chain uses TRBV9 and TRBJ1-3, with D uncertain. Germline CDR1 reads SGDLS; CDR2 reads YYNGEE. Trimming left V 0 bases short and J 3 bases short, with 1 base between. CDR3 length equals 12 residues. The CDR3 nucleotides read TGTGCCAGCAGCGTAGGTGGAAACACCATATATTTT. Translated, it gives CASSVGGNTIYF.

This chain links TRBV27 with TRBJ2-1; possible D gene TRBD2, 7 bases. CDR1 and CDR2 from the germline V gene are MNHEY and SMNVEV (reference sequence). This CDR3 spans 18 amino acids. V lost 6 bases, J lost 0 bases, and 21 bases lay in between. CDR3 sequence: CASRLLGGGRSSYNEQFF. For the CDR3, the DNA is TGTGCCAGCAGGCTTCTAGGCGGGGGCAGGAGCTCCTACAATGAGCAGTTCTTC.

The chain carries TRBV6-6 and TRBJ2-2; TRBD1 matches 7 bases. There are 15 residues in the CDR3. Germline V gene lookup returns CDR1 MNHNY and CDR2 SVGAGI (reference sequence). The V and J ends lost 6 bases and 1 base, in that order; junction bases with no gene match: 5. The CDR3 spells CASSRGQVNTGELFF. The CDR3 DNA is TGTGCCAGCAGCCGAGGACAGGTGAACACCGGGGAGCTGTTTTTT.

The chain uses TRBV5-1 and TRBJ2-3; 7 bases agree with TRBD2. V lost 1 base to trimming and J lost 3 bases; unmatched junction nucleotides: 8. The CDR3 has 16 residues. Germline V gene sequence: CDR1 SGHRS, CDR2 YFSETQ. The CDR3 DNA reads as TGCGCCAGCAGCTTGACTAGCGTGGCTCAGACAGATACGCAGTATTTT. Protein product: CASSLTSVAQTDTQYF.

The V and J genes are TRBV5-5 and TRBJ1-5; D is uncertain. Trimming took off 4 bases at V and 4 bases at J, with 9 bases between the two ends. The CDR3 covers 13 residues. Germline V gene lookup returns CDR1 SGHKS and CDR2 YYEKEE (reference sequence). In DNA form, the CDR3 reads TGTGCCAGCAGCCGCGGACTAAATCAGCCCCAGCATTTT. Encoded protein: CASSRGLNQPQHF.

CDR3 amino acids: CSAKLAGGPHEQFF. The DNA for the CDR3 is TGCAGCGCGAAACTAGCGGGAGGGCCCCATGAGCAGTTCTTC. The chain has TRBV29-1 and TRBJ2-1; 13 nucleotides align to TRBD2. The germline gives CDR1 SQVTM, CDR2 ANQGSEA. This CDR3 contains 14 residues. The junction had 8 bases not matched to a gene; V was cut back by 7 bases and J by 8 bases.

CDR3 sequence: CASSFRELRTSLFNEQFF. In DNA form, the CDR3 reads TGTGCCAGCAGTTTCCGTGAGTTGAGGACTAGCCTGTTCAATGAGCAGTTCTTC. The gene calls are TRBV28 and TRBJ2-1; 8 nucleotides match TRBD2. The CDR3 is 18 residues long. Trimming cost V 3 bases and J 6 bases; bases outside gene matches: 16. Germline V gives CDR1 MDHEN, CDR2 SYDVKM.

This chain uses TRBV18 with TRBJ2-7; possibly TRBD1 for D (7 bases). Trimming removed 4 bases from V and 3 bases from J, with 10 bases in between. There are 13 residues in the CDR3. Per the germline V gene, CDR1 is KGHSH and CDR2 is LQKENI. Written as DNA, the CDR3 is TGTGCCAGCTCACGACAGGGAGGCTACGAGCAGTACTTC. It translates to CASSRQGGYEQYF.

V is TRBV6-1 and J is TRBJ2-7; D is perhaps TRBD2 (6 bases). Trimming cost V 6 bases and J 5 bases, with 17 bases left between them. This CDR3 contains 14 residues. In germline, CDR1 is MNHNS, CDR2 SASEGT. The DNA of the CDR3 is TGTGCCAGCAGGCCCGGGACTCCCAGCCACGAGCAGTACTTC. Amino acid sequence: CASRPGTPSHEQYF.

The chain joins TRBV20-1 to TRBJ1-1, with unresolved D. Germline V lookup: CDR1 DFQATT, CDR2 SNEGSKA (reference sequence). The CDR3 loop spans 11 amino acids. V lost 2 bases, J lost 11 bases, and 12 bases lay in between. Written as DNA, the CDR3 is TGCAGTGCTAGATCCGGCGTCCGGGCTTTCTTT. It yields the protein CSARSGVRAFF.

This clone was counted a single time. V usage is TRBV23-1 and J usage is TRBJ1-2, with D unclear. TRBV23-1 is flagged as an ORF with uncertain function. V lost 3 bases and J 6 bases, leaving 5 bases between the germline ends. CDR3 length: 11 amino acids. In DNA form, the CDR3 reads TGCGCCAGCAGTCATGGGGATGGCTACACCTTC. Translation: CASSHGDGYTF.

This sequence joins TRBV5-5 and TRBJ2-3; 9 bases align to TRBD2. Germline CDR1 and CDR2: SGHKS and YYEKEE (reference sequence). CDR3 length: 17 amino acids. Losses at the gene ends were 2 bases for V and 6 bases for J; bases not matched to a gene: 13. CDR3 in amino acids: CASSFEWLAGIDDTQYF. CDR3 coding DNA: TGTGCCAGCAGCTTCGAGTGGCTAGCGGGAATCGACGATACGCAGTATTTT.

The gene calls are TRBV9 and TRBJ2-1, with D possibly TRBD1 on 6 matching bases. The CDR3 totals 16 residues. Between the trimmed V and J ends, which lost 1 base and 2 bases, there was a span of 13 bases. Germline V gene lookup returns CDR1 SGDLS and CDR2 YYNGEE. DNA of the CDR3: TGTGCCAGCAGCGTAAAGGGGGATTGGGCCTACAATGAGCAGTTCTTC. It yields the protein CASSVKGDWAYNEQFF.